This T cell receptor beta chain was recorded in a study of T cells in Graves' hyperthyroidism and ophthalmopathy. Whole-study results and caveats: Model predictions of ophthalmopathy came a median about 6.3 months before onset.

V was pared by 5 bases and J by 3 bases, with 13 bases between. Germline lookup yields CDR1 SGHVS and CDR2 FQNEAQ. The CDR3 extends over 14 amino acids. On this clonotype: Its target is unknown.

Amplified TCR beta CDR3 regions came from RNA transcripts. First-round RT-PCR targeting the TCR CDR3 was performed with the HTBI primer set. MiXCR was run by TCRdb on the multiplex PCR reads, yielding one entry per CDR3 protein. The profile covers under 400,000 distinct CDR3 sequences, with 15% to 18% appearing a single time and 25% to 35% taken by the ten largest. The sequence came from a woman under 30 with Graves' hyperthyroidism that later progressed to Graves' ophthalmopathy. The sequenced sample was blood. The chain couples TRBV7-8 to TRBJ1-2; the D gene is possibly TRBD1 (6 bases). The CDR3 loop reads CASSPRGGDYGYTF. CDR3 nucleotide sequence: TGTGCCAGCAGCCCGAGGGGGGGGGACTATGGCTACACCTTC.